This T cell receptor beta chain was documented in a study of Ad26.COV2.S vaccination and SARS-CoV-2 variants (dated by TCRdb to about 2021). Background for the entire study: Vaccine-arm donors came from COV1001, a multicentre, randomized, double-blind, placebo-controlled phase I-IIa trial of Ad26.COV2.S in healthy adults. The specificity and breadth of SARS-CoV-2-reactive T cell receptors after Ad26.COV2.S vaccination were assessed by TCRbeta repertoire sequencing. A total of about 30 samples were included in the TCR-sequenced set, comprising around 19 Ad26.COV2.S vaccine recipients, 5 placebo recipients and 8 SARS-CoV-2 convalescent individuals. Trial participants were randomized into five groups of five, in which low-dose or high-dose Ad26.COV2.S was given once or twice, or placebo was given on both occasions. Ad26.COV2.S was administered intramuscularly at a dose of 5x10^10 or 1x10^11 viral particles, either as one shot or as two shots given 56 days apart. Blinding of investigators to trial group allocation was maintained during experiments and outcome assessment. Broad study findings and their caveats: After vaccination, spike-specific CD8+ and CD4+ T cell responses were reported to show substantial breadth. Vaccine and placebo recipients had comparable non-spike TCR breadth, which fits with the vaccine containing only spike. Comparing responses between vaccine doses or regimens was not something the study was powered to do. It was noted by the authors that total T cell responses may have been underestimated by the TCR breadth and depth analyses. Ad26.COV2.S recipients had higher spike-specific TCR breadth than placebo recipients (P = 0.0014).

On this clone: The antigen it binds to is not known. Base qualities are not provided; no much larger clone lies one nucleotide away.

The immunoSEQ Assay was the method used to sequence TCRbeta CDR3 regions. After extraction, genomic DNA underwent amplification by bias-controlled multiplex PCR, followed by high-throughput sequencing. Concerning the study's data processing: To quantify the absolute abundance of every unique TCRbeta CDR3 region, sequences were collapsed and filtered. T cell fraction was estimated by normalization of TCRbeta template counts to usable DNA, with usable DNA being measured through amplification of reference genes present in all nucleated cells. Repertoire TCRs were annotated as SARS-CoV-2-specific when V gene, CDR3 amino acid sequence and J gene were exactly matched to a known reactive TCR set. The reference SARS-CoV-2 TCR set was derived from MIRA and filtered for enrichment in COVID-19-positive ImmuneCODE repertoires, a step that removed public or cross-reactive TCRs. Using the MIRA antigens, annotated TCRs were further analysed by specific ORF or by position within an ORF. Breadth was defined as the number of annotated unique rearrangements divided by the total number of unique productive rearrangements, and depth was defined as the summed frequency of the annotated unique rearrangements. Two-sided Wilcoxon rank-sum tests were used to compare TCR breadth between groups. The table was pulled from immuneACCESS by TCRdb, which kept in-frame rearrangements only. Such tables lose some clones; where checked, under half of the loss comes from unresolved V genes, and the rest has no known cause. D and trimming were read from the DNA, whereas the V and J calls and clone size are those reported in that table. Here the sample has some 250,000 clones; roughly 90% occur a single time. About 10% of the sample belongs to the ten largest clones.

The cysteine opens and the phenylalanine closes a CDR3 of 14 amino acids. Kept here is only the CDR3 DNA, which spans 42 bases and is read in frame from base 1. V is reduced by 2 bases and J by 0 bases, leaving a spacing of 6 bases between them. CDR1 is given as SGHTS and CDR2 as YDEGEE, both from the germline V gene. The treatment or condition label, as the study defines it: about 20 received Ad26.COV2.S at low or high dose, single or two shots; about 5 received placebo; per-sample allocation not given. For vaccine and placebo recipients, the sequenced repertoires came from samples collected on day 63 after the first injection. Between 29 July and 7 August 2020, Cohort 1b enrolled about 27 adults aged 18-55 years at one site in Boston, USA. Ad26.COV2.S consisted of a replication-incompetent adenovirus type 26 vector by which a prefusion-stabilized SARS-CoV-2 spike protein from the original Wuhan strain was expressed.

The clonotype originates from a person between 18 and 65 years old who received the Ad26.COV2.S COVID-19 vaccine or a placebo. The chain joins TRBV5-8 to TRBJ2-1, with the D gene uncertain. The sequenced sample was peripheral blood, obtained in a trial of Ad26.COV2.S vaccine versus placebo. The DNA sequence is given as TGTGCCAGCAGCTTCTGGGGCTCCTACAATGAGCAGTTCTTC. Protein translation: CASSFWGSYNEQFF.